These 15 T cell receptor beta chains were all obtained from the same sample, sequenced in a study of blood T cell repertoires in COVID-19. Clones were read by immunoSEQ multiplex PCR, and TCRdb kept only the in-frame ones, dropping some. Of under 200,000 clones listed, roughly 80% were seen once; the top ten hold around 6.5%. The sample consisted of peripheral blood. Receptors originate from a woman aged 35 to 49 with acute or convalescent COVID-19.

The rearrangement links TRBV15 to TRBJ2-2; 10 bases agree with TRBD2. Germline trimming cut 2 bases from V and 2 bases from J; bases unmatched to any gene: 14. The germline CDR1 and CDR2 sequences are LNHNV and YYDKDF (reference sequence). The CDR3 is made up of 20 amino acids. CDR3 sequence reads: CATSRFKGLAKLLNTGELFF. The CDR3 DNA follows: TGTGCCACCAGCAGATTCAAGGGACTAGCGAAACTTTTAAACACCGGGGAGCTGTTTTTT.

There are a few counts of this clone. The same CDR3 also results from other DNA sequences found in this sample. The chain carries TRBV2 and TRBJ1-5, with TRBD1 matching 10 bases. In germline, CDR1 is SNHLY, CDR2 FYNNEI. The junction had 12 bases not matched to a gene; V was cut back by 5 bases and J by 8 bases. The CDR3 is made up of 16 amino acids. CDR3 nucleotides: TGTGCCAGCAGTTTGGGACAGGGGCCCCTCCCGGAGCCCCAGCATTTT. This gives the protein CASSLGQGPLPEPQHF.

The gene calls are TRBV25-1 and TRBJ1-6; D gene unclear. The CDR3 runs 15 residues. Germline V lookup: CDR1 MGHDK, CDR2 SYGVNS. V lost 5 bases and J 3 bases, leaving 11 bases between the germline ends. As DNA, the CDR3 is TGTGCCAGCAGTCCCGTCGAGTACTATAATTCACCCCTCCACTTT. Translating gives CASSPVEYYNSPLHF.

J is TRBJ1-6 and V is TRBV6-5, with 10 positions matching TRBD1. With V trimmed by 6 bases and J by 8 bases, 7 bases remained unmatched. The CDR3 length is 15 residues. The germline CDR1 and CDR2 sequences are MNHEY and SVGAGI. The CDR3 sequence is CASSSRTGGDSPLHF. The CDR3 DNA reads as TGTGCCAGCAGCAGCCGGACAGGGGGAGATTCACCCCTCCACTTT.

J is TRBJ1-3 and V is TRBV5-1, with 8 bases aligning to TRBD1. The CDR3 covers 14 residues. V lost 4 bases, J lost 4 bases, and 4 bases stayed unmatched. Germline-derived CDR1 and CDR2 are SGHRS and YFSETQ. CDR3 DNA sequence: TGCGCCAGCAGCGAACAGGGGGAGGGAAACACCATATATTTT. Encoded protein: CASSEQGEGNTIYF.

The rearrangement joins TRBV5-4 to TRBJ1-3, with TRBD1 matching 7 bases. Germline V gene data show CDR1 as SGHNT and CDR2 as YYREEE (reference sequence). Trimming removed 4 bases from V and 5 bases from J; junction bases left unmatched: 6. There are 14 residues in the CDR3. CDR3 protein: CASSRDSTRNTIYF. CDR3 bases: TGTGCCAGCAGCCGGGACAGCACCAGAAACACCATATATTTT.

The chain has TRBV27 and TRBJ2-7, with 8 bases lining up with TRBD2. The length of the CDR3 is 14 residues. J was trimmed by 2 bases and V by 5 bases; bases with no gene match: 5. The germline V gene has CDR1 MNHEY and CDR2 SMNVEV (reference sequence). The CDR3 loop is CASSPRGGTYEQYF. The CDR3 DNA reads TGTGCCAGCAGTCCTCGGGGGGGCACCTACGAGCAGTACTTC.

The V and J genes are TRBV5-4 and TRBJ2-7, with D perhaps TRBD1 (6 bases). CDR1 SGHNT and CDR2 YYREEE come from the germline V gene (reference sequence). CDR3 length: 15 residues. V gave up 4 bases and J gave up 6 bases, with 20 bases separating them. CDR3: CASSPTGTDRSEQYF. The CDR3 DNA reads TGTGCCAGCAGCCCGACAGGTACTGATCGGTCCGAGCAGTACTTC.

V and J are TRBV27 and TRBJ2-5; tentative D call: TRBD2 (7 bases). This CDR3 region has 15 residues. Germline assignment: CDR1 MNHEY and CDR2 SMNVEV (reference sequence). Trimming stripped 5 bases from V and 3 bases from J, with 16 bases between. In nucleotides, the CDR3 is TGTGCCAGCAGTCCACAGGGAGGGGCAGAAGAGACCCAGTACTTC. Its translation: CASSPQGGAEETQYF.

The CDR3 protein is CASSPGGQNTEAFF. The DNA for the CDR3 is TGTGCCAGCAGTCCAGGGGGCCAGAACACTGAAGCTTTCTTT. This chain links TRBV2 with TRBJ1-1; 8 bases align to TRBD1. V shed 5 bases and J 1 base; nucleotides not matched to a gene: 3. CDR3 length: 14 residues. Germline-derived CDR1 and CDR2 are SNHLY and FYNNEI.

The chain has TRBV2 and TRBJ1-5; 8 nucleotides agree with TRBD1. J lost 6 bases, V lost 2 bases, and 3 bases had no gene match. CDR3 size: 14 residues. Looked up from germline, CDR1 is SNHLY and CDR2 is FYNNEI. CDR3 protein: CASSETGGVQPQHF. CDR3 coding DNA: TGTGCCAGCAGTGAAACAGGGGGAGTTCAGCCCCAGCATTTT.

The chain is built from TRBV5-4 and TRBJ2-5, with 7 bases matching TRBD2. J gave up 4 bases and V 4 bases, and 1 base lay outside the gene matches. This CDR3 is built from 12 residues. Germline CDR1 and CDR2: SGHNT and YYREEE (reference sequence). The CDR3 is CASSSGVETQYF. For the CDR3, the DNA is TGTGCCAGCAGCAGCGGGGTAGAGACCCAGTACTTC.

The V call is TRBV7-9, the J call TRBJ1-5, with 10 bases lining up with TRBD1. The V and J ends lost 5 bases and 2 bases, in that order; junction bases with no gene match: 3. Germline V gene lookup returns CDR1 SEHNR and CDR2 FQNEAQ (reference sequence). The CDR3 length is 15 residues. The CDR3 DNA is TGTGCCAGCAGCCTTGGGACAGGGGGCAATCAGCCCCAGCATTTT. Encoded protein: CASSLGTGGNQPQHF.

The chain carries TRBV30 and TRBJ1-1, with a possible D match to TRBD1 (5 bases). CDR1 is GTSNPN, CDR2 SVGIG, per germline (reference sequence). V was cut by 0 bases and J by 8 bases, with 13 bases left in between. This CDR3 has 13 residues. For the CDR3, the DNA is TGTGCCTGGAGTGTAGGGGCCTTCACCGAAGCTTTCTTT. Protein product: CAWSVGAFTEAFF. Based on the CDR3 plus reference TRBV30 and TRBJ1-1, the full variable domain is SQTIHQWPATLVQPVGSPLSLECTVEGTSNPNLYWYRQAAGRGLQLLFYSVGIGQISSEVPQNLSASRPQDRQFILSSKKLLLSDSGFYLCAWSVGAFTEAFFGQGTRLTVV.

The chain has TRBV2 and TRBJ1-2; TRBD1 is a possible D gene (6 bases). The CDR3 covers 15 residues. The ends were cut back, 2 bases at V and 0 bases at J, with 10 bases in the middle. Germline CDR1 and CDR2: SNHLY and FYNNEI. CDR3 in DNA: TGTGCCAGCAGTGAATCACAGGGAGCTAACTATGGCTACACCTTC. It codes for CASSESQGANYGYTF. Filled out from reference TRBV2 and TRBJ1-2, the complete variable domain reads EPEVTQTPSHQVTQMGQEVILRCVPISNHLYFYWYRQILGQKVEFLVSFYNNEISEKSEIFDDQFSVERPDGSNFTLKIRSTKLEDSAMYFCASSESQGANYGYTFGSGTRLTVV.